Each of the 3 T cell receptor beta chains below was sequenced from the same sample in a study of T cells in localized non-small cell lung cancer. Assay: immunoSEQ multiplex PCR; the TCRdb copy retains only in-frame clones and omits some. The sample lists around 64,000 clones, 81% seen once, with just over 4.5% in the top ten. The starting material was PBMCs, obtained before any cancer treatment. Source of these receptors: a man between 40 and 70 years old with stage II lung adenocarcinoma.

The V and J genes are TRBV19 and TRBJ2-3; possibly TRBD1 or TRBD2 for D (7 bases each). Germline-derived CDR1 and CDR2 are LNHDA and SQIVND (reference sequence). The germline V and J ends were trimmed by 5 bases and 4 bases, with 16 bases remaining between them. This CDR3 region has 15 residues. The CDR3 reads CASSRAGGGPDTQYF. CDR3 nucleotide sequence: TGTGCCAGTAGTCGGGCAGGGGGGGGTCCAGATACGCAGTATTTT.

V is TRBV7-2 and J is TRBJ1-2; TRBD1 aligns across 8 bases. The V gene's germline CDR1 is SGHTA and CDR2 FQGNSA. The CDR3 length is 17 residues. V lost 1 base to trimming and J lost 3 bases; unmatched junction nucleotides: 10. The chain's CDR3 is CASSLGRTGSSYYGYTF. In DNA form, the CDR3 reads TGTGCCAGCAGCTTAGGTAGGACAGGGAGTTCCTACTATGGCTACACCTTC.

This clone was observed a handful of times. This chain links TRBV14 with TRBJ1-3; no definite D call. Germline V lookup: CDR1 SGHDN, CDR2 FVKESK. Deletions cut 6 bases from V and 4 bases from J, with 10 bases between. This CDR3 is 13 amino acids long. The CDR3 loop is CASSQITGNTIYF. DNA for the CDR3: TGTGCCAGCAGTCAAATTACAGGAAACACCATATATTTT.